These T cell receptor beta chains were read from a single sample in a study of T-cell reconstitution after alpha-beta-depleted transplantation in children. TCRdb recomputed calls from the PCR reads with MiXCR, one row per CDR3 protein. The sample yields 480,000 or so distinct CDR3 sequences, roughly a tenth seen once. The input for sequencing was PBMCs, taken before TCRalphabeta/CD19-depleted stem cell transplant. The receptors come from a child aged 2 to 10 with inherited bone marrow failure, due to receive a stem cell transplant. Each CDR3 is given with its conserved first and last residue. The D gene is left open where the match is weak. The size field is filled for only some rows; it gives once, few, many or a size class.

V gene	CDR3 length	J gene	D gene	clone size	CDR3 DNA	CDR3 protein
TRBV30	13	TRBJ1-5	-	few	TGTGCCTGGGCAGGGGATGGCAATCAGCCCCAGCATTTT	CAWAGDGNQPQHF
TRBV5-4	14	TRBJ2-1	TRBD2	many	TGTGCCAGCAGCTTAGGGAGCGGGACTTGGGAGCAGTTCTTC	CASSLGSGTWEQFF
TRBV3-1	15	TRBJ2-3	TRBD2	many	TGTGCCAGCAGCCATCCGACTAGCGGGACAGATACGCAGTATTTT	CASSHPTSGTDTQYF
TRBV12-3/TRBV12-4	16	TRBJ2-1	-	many	TGTGCCAGCAGGCTCACTCCATCTAGCTCCTACAATGAGCAGTTCTTC	CASRLTPSSSYNEQFF
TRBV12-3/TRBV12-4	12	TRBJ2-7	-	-	TGTGCCAGCGCTTTGGGCAGGGCCGGGCAGTACTTC	CASALGRAGQYF
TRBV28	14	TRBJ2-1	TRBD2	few	TGTGCCACCAACGGACTAGCGGGAGCCAATGAGCAGTTCTTC	CATNGLAGANEQFF
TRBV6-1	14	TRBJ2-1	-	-	TGTGCCAGTTCATTGGACGGATACAGCAATGAGCAGTTCTTC	CASSLDGYSNEQFF
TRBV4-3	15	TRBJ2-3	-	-	TGCGCCAGCAGCCAAGATCCTGGCCTCACAGATACGCAGTATTTT	CASSQDPGLTDTQYF
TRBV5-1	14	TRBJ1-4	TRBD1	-	TGCGCCAGCAGCTTTCAGGGGGCGGATGAAAAACTGTTTTTT	CASSFQGADEKLFF
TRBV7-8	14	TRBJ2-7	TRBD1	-	TGTGCCACCGGAGACAGGGTTTTATCCTACGAGCAGTACTTC	CATGDRVLSYEQYF
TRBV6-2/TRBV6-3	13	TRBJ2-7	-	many	TGTGCCAGCATCAGAATGCAGGGGTACGAGCAGTACTTC	CASIRMQGYEQYF
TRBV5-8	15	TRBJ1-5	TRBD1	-	TGTGCCAGCAGCTTAACAGGGGGAATGGATCAGCCCCAGCATTTT	CASSLTGGMDQPQHF